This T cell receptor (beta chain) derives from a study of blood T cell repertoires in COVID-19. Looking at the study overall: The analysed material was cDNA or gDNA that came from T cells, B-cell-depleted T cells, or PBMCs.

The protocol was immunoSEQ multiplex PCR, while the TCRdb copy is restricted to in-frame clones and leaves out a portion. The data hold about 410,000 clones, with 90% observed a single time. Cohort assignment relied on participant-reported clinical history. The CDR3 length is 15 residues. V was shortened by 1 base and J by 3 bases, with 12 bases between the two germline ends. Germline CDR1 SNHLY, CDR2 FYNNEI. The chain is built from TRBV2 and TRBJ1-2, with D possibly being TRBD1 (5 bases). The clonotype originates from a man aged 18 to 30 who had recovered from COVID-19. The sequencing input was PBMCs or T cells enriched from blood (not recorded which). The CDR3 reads CASSEDRGTYYGYTF. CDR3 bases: TGTGCCAGCAGTGAAGATAGGGGCACCTACTATGGCTACACCTTC.